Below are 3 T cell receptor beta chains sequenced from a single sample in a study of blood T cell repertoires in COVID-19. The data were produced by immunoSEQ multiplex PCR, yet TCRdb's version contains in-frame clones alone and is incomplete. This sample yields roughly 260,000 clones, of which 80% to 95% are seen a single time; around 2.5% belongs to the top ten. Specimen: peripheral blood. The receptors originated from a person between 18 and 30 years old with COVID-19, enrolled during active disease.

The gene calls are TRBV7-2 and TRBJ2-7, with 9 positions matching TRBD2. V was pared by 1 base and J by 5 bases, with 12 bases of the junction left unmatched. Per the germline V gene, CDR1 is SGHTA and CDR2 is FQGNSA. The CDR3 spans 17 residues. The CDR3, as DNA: TGTGCCAGCAGCTTAGTAGTTTTTAGCGGGAGAACCCACGAGCAGTACTTC. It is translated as CASSLVVFSGRTHEQYF.

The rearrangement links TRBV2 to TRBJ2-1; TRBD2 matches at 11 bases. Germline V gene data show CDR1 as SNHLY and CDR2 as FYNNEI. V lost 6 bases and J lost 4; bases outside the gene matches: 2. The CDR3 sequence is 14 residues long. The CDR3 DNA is TGTGCCAGCAGAGTAGCGGGAGGGTACAATGAGCAGTTCTTC. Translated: CASRVAGGYNEQFF. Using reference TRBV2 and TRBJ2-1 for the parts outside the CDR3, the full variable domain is EPEVTQTPSHQVTQMGQEVILRCVPISNHLYFYWYRQILGQKVEFLVSFYNNEISEKSEIFDDQFSVERPDGSNFTLKIRSTKLEDSAMYFCASRVAGGYNEQFFGPGTRLTVL.

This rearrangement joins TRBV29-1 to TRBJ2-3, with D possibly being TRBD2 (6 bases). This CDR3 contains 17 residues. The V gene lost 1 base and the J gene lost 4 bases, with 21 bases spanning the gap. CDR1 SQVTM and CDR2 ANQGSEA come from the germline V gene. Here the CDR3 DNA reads TGCAGCGTTGAAGGGGGTGGGCGGTTGGGAGGCCCAGATACGCAGTATTTT. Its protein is CSVEGGGRLGGPDTQYF.